These 13 T cell receptor beta chains share one sample of origin, sequenced in a study of cytomegalovirus exposure and HLA in healthy donors. The PCR made use of 60 Vbeta and 13 Jbeta primers. Libraries were prepared by immunoSEQ multiplex PCR; TCRdb keeps only in-frame clonotypes and omits some of them. The repertoire consists of under 150,000 clones, with around 79% occurring once and the leading ten covering around 3%. The sequenced sample consisted of PBMCs. These receptor sequences come from a middle-aged man in good health and CMV-seropositive.

The chain links TRBV2 to TRBJ2-3, with 7 bases lining up with TRBD2. V gave up 5 bases and J gave up 3 bases; unmatched junction bases: 2. This CDR3 has 13 residues. Germline V lookup: CDR1 SNHLY, CDR2 FYNNEI. Here the CDR3 reads CASSSGVTDTQYF. The CDR3 DNA sequence: TGTGCCAGCAGTAGCGGGGTTACAGATACGCAGTATTTT.

The chain carries TRBV28 and TRBJ1-5; 11 bases match TRBD1. This CDR3 comprises 16 residues. Germline V CDR1 and CDR2: MDHEN, SYDVKM. V dropped 2 bases and J dropped 5; count of bases not matched to a gene: 5. CDR3 in amino acids: CASSLGRTGGHQPQHF. The CDR3, as DNA: TGTGCCAGCAGTTTAGGGCGGACAGGGGGCCATCAGCCCCAGCATTTT.

The chain has TRBV7-2 and TRBJ2-4; TRBD2 might be the D (6 bases). This CDR3 is built from 14 residues. The germline V gene has CDR1 SGHTA and CDR2 FQGNSA. The ends were cut back, 3 bases at V and 9 bases at J, with 15 bases in the middle. For the CDR3, the DNA is TGTGCCAGCAGCTTCTTCTGGGGGGAGGCCATTCAGTACTTC. This sequence encodes CASSFFWGEAIQYF.

This clone was seen a few times. The V gene is TRBV28, the J gene TRBJ2-5, with TRBD2 as a possible D gene (6 bases). V was clipped by 11 bases and J by 2 bases, with 9 bases between them. This CDR3 region has 11 residues. The germline gives CDR1 MDHEN, CDR2 SYDVKM. CDR3 sequence (DNA): TGTGCCTACGGGGGTCAAGAGACCCAGTACTTC. This sequence encodes CAYGGQETQYF.

This sequence joins TRBV28 and TRBJ2-7, with TRBD1 matching over 9 bases. This CDR3 is built from 14 residues. Germline-derived CDR1 and CDR2 are MDHEN and SYDVKM. V shed 6 bases, J shed 3 bases, and the junction held 6 bases outside the gene matches. The CDR3 sequence is CASRTGTGRYEQYF. Here the CDR3 DNA reads TGTGCCAGCAGAACCGGGACAGGGCGCTACGAGCAGTACTTC.

This clone was seen a handful of times. This chain joins TRBV15 and TRBJ2-3; no clear D gene. The germline V gene encodes CDR1 LNHNV and CDR2 YYDKDF (reference sequence). The V and J ends lost 3 bases and 2 bases respectively, with 18 bases between them. The CDR3 spans 17 residues. The CDR3 DNA follows: TGTGCCACCAGCAGCTATATCCTTCCTCCCTACACAGATACGCAGTATTTT. Amino acids: CATSSYILPPYTDTQYF.

V is TRBV28 and J is TRBJ1-1; 8 nucleotides align to TRBD1. The length of the CDR3 is 13 residues. Germline CDR1 is MDHEN and CDR2 is SYDVKM. J gave up 7 bases and V 4 bases, and 5 bases lay outside the gene matches. The CDR3: CASSSGQGGEAFF. CDR3 nucleotides: TGTGCCAGCAGTTCAGGACAGGGTGGTGAAGCTTTCTTT.

The chain links TRBV6-5 to TRBJ1-2; 7 bases map to TRBD1. Germline CDR1 reads MNHEY; CDR2 reads SVGAGI. Losses at the gene ends were 7 bases for V and 3 bases for J; bases not matched to a gene: 8. The CDR3 covers 14 residues. The CDR3 here is CASTQTGQDYGYTF. CDR3 in DNA: TGTGCCAGCACCCAGACAGGGCAAGACTATGGCTACACCTTC.

V is TRBV9 and J is TRBJ2-2, with D perhaps TRBD2 (6 bases). This CDR3 has 15 amino acids. The germline V gene has CDR1 SGDLS and CDR2 YYNGEE. Trimming took off 7 bases at V and 0 bases at J, with 13 bases between the two ends. CDR3 nucleotide sequence: TGTGCCAGCCATAGCGGAGCCGCGAACACCGGGGAGCTGTTTTTT. This sequence encodes CASHSGAANTGELFF.

The chain links TRBV5-1 to TRBJ2-3; TRBD2 agrees at 7 bases. The CDR3 runs 17 residues. V was clipped by 3 bases and J by 6 bases; unmatched bases: 16. Germline-derived CDR1 and CDR2 are SGHRS and YFSETQ. As DNA, the CDR3 is TGCGCCAGCAGCTCGGGTGGAGTGGGCGGGAGACCGGATACGCAGTATTTT. Translation: CASSSGGVGGRPDTQYF.

The chain recombines TRBV28 with TRBJ1-1; 10 bases are shared with TRBD1. The CDR3 has 14 amino acids. J gave up 9 bases and V 4 bases, and 8 bases lay outside the gene matches. Germline CDR1 is MDHEN and CDR2 is SYDVKM. CDR3 coding DNA: TGTGCCAGCAGTTCGACAGGGGGCGCATTGAAAGCTTTCTTT. It is translated as CASSSTGGALKAFF. The whole variable domain, filled in from reference TRBV28 and TRBJ1-1, reads DVKVTQSSRYLVKRTGEKVFLECVQDMDHENMFWYRQDPGLGLRLIYFSYDVKMKEKGDIPEGYSVSREKKERFSLILESASTNQTSMYLCASSSTGGALKAFFGQGTRLTVV.

The rearrangement joins TRBV9 to TRBJ2-5; a possible D gene is TRBD2 (6 bases). The J call is doubtful: the DNA matches TRBJ2-7 better. Looked up from germline, CDR1 is SGDLS and CDR2 is YYNGEE. The CDR3 totals 15 residues. The CDR3 sequence: CASSVGRGGNYEQYF. DNA of the CDR3: TGTGCCAGCAGCGTAGGGAGGGGCGGTAACTACGAGCAGTACTTC.

The chain carries TRBV25-1 and TRBJ1-6; no firm D call. The CDR3 contains 16 residues. Trimming cost V 4 bases and J 0 bases, with 10 bases left between them. From germline, CDR1 is MGHDK and CDR2 SYGVNS. Written as DNA, the CDR3 is TGTGCCAGCAGTGCGGGTGGGAGCTCCTATAATTCACCCCTCCACTTT. Translating it yields CASSAGGSSYNSPLHF.